Reported below is one TCR beta chain. The target antigen is unknown. This entry comes from a study of post-analysis software for immune sequencing data. Study-level information: Included courses were relapsing-remitting and secondary progressive multiple sclerosis; progressive-relapsing multiple sclerosis was also included.

J lost 2 bases, V lost 3 bases, and 4 bases had no gene match. The CDR3 is made up of 15 amino acids. In germline, CDR1 is SEHNR, CDR2 FQNEAQ (reference sequence). Tagging with unique molecular identifiers was a feature of the TCR beta cDNA libraries. The T cell input of roughly 0.95 to 11 million gave roughly 460,000 cDNA molecules. TCRdb used MiXCR to reprocess the PCR reads, holding one entry per CDR3 protein. The profile covers some 450,000 distinct CDR3 sequences, with roughly 45% appearing a single time and around 10% taken by the ten largest. Whole-study findings and limits: F-measure co-clustering was strong for batch-matched samples. Diversity measured as normalized Chao1 was significantly lower in multiple sclerosis patients than in controls. With TRBV5-6, TRBV5-1 and TRBV20-1 included, about five TRBV segments were more frequent in patients than in controls.

The V gene is TRBV7-9, the J gene TRBJ2-5, with TRBD1 matching over 9 bases. The TCR was taken from a girl aged 5 to 17 with multiple sclerosis. Material: blood. In DNA form, the CDR3 reads TGTGCCAGCAGCTTGGGGGACAGGGTTCAAGAGACCCAGTACTTC. Its protein is CASSLGDRVQETQYF.